These T cell receptor beta chains were read from a single sample in a study of cytomegalovirus exposure and HLA in healthy donors. Repertoires were generated with immunoSEQ multiplex PCR, while TCRdb's copy carries only in-frame clones and drops some. Of about 130,000 clones listed, around 77% are singletons. The specimen was PBMCs. These receptors came from a woman between 50 and 59 years old in good health and CMV-seronegative. CDR3s include the opening cysteine and the closing phenylalanine or tryptophan. Clone size is given for some rows only: seen once, a few or many times, or a class if the clone is expanded.

size	V	CDR3
once	TRBV30	CAWLAGKMDEQFF
-	TRBV19	CASSVDRYYQPQHF
-	TRBV9	CASSPGETQYF
-	TRBV4-2	CASSQDTLAGVTYEQYF
-	TRBV7-6	CASSSRDEQFF
-	TRBV7-9	CASSLGASGGSEQFF
-	TRBV28	CAGSVGGANYGYTF
-	TRBV5-8	CASSLVTGQEEKLFF
-	TRBV6-5	CASRRTGVGYTF
-	TRBV19	CATHPGQGIVDTEAFF
-	TRBV7-9	CASSLVQETQYF
-	TRBV5-8	CASSPQPGKNTDTQYF
-	TRBV19	CASSINRGENQPQHF
once	TRBV19	CASSSGLTGNTEAFF
-	TRBV19	CASSISQDSYNEKLFF
-	TRBV5-4	CASSRTGAISGANVLTF
once	TRBV19	CASSIGGHSTSSYNEQFF
-	TRBV4-1	CASSQPGLANTYEQYF
few	TRBV7-3	CASSSYRGLYEQYF
-	TRBV4-2	CASSQDWVGGGAYGYTF